Given below is one T cell receptor (beta chain) in context. The specificity of this receptor is unknown. It has no much larger one-base neighbor in the sample; base qualities were not kept. Per the publication, the time point label means: about 28 days (+/-7) after the second vaccine dose. AZD1222 recipients whose second dose came at about 4 weeks and those whose second dose came at about 12 weeks were combined into one group, since spike-specific TCR depth and breadth did not differ between the two schedules. Samples from vaccinated people were obtained from the UK trials COV001 and COV002, which included a single-blind randomized controlled phase 2/3 trial of AZD1222 (ChAdOx1 nCoV-19) in healthy adults. For TCRbeta chain sequencing, PBMC samples from trial participants were taken at day 0 and at day 28 after the second dose. The CDR3 regions of human TCRbeta chains were subjected to immunosequencing. From the authors' description of their analysis: Repertoire TCRs were matched against a reference library of SARS-CoV-2-specific TCRs generated with the MIRA antigen-specificity platform. Breadth meant the fraction of unique TCRs that were SARS-CoV-2-associated, whereas depth meant the fraction of total T cells that were SARS-CoV-2-associated. Each spike-specific TCR was assigned to its reactive spike region and to a CD4 or CD8 class using the MIRA data. Log10-transformed breadth and depth values were compared by one-way ANOVA with Sidak's multiple comparisons tests. The clones in this table, taken by TCRdb from immuneACCESS, are in-frame only. Not every clone is retained; where verified, under half of the shortfall comes from an unresolved V gene, and the cause of the rest is unknown. V, J and clone size are those of that table, while D and trimming were read from the DNA. In all, the sample holds some 150,000 clones, and about nine tenths of those were seen once. Approximately 9.1% of the sample comes from the top ten.

The data originate from a study of T cell responses to AZD1222 COVID-19 vaccine (dated by TCRdb to the early 2020s). A note on the overall study: A total of approximately 250 trial participants underwent TCR sequencing, of whom under 220 had received two doses of AZD1222 and around 25 had received two doses of the MenACWY control vaccine. Trial participants were enrolled into age subgroups of 18-55, 56-69 and 70-plus years, which contained around 140, 26 and 57 TCR-sequenced participants, respectively. The paper as a whole reports these results and caveats: After two AZD1222 doses, both the breadth and the depth of spike-specific TCRs were significantly higher than at day 0 and than in MenACWY recipients. Vaccine-associated CD4 TCRs spanned the whole spike protein, with dominant responses in regions 160-218 and 743-854. Because no day 14 peak-response samples were available, the repertoires could be characterized only after the peak T cell response. The 56-69-year group was small, and its depth increase did not reach significance, likely because of low power. Conclusions about previously exposed vaccinees are limited, since just 6 or 7 AZD1222 recipients were seropositive for SARS-CoV-2 at baseline. Epitopes outside the regions mutated in the B.1.351 and B.1.1.7 variants were reportedly recognized by nearly half of the unique spike-specific TCRs. Participants were mostly white British, with more females than males. The authors suggested clonal diversity may have been underestimated.

Via the germline V gene (reference sequence), CDR1 is LGHDT and CDR2 YNNKEL. The CDR3, cysteine through phenylalanine, is 12 amino acids long. Of the read, only the CDR3 DNA is kept; its 36 bases are in frame from base 1. The junction shows trimming of 0 bases on V and 9 bases on J, plus 6 bases between the germline ends. The clonotype was recovered from an adult who received the AZD1222 COVID-19 vaccine. The sequencing here drew on peripheral blood, taken 28 days after the second AZD1222 dose. The chain is encoded by TRBV3-1 (or the pseudogene TRBV3-2) joined to TRBJ2-1, with no D gene named confidently. The DNA reads as follows: TGTGCCAGCAGCCAAGATTCAGCTGAGCAGTTCTTC. This is translated as CASSQDSAEQFF.